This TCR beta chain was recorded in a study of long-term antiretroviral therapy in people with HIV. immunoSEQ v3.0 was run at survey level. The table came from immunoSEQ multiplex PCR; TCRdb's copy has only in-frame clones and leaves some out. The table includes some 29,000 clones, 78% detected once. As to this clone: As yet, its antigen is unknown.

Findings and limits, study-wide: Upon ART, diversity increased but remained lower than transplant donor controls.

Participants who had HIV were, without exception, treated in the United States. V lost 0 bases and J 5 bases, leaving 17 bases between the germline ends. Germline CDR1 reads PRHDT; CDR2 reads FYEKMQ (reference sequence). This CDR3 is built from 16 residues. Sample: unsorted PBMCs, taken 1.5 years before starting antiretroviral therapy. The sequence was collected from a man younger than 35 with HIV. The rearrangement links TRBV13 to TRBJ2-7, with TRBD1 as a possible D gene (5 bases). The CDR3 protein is CASSLGLGEGKNEQYF. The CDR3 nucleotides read TGTGCCAGCAGCTTAGGCCTAGGGGAAGGAAAAAACGAGCAGTACTTC.